This T cell receptor (beta chain) was identified during a study of cytomegalovirus exposure and HLA in healthy donors. Findings and caveats of the study: Among TCR beta chains, those listed as cytomegalovirus-associated numbered under 200. Later, an analysis found that TCR clusters from the first cohort tended to co-occur in the roughly 110 validation repertoires. The authors confirmed in vitro that three CMV-associated chains were specific for CMV antigens.

The protocol was immunoSEQ multiplex PCR, while the TCRdb copy is restricted to in-frame clones and leaves out a portion. The table lists tens of thousands of clones, approximately 91% of them singletons. Note on this clone: The antigen remains undetermined.

The donors were members of the roughly 120-subject validation cohort (separate from the approximately 670-subject first cohort). Germline CDR1 reads SGHRS; CDR2 reads YFSETQ. The CDR3 is 13 amino acids. Trimming removed 1 base at V and 4 bases at J, with 8 bases between. Sequencing input: PBMCs. The sequence was obtained from a man aged 30-40 years in good health and CMV-seronegative. This chain links TRBV5-1 with TRBJ1-1, with no clear D. The CDR3 region has the DNA TGCGCCAGCAGCTTGCAGGTTACCACTGAAGCTTTCTTT. Amino acids: CASSLQVTTEAFF.